What follows are 5 T cell receptor beta chains derived from one specimen sequenced in a study of T cell changes during pregnancy in multiple sclerosis. The data were produced by immunoSEQ multiplex PCR, yet TCRdb's version contains in-frame clones alone and is incomplete. The table lists tens of thousands of clones, about 96% of them singletons, with roughly 2.4% in the top ten. The specimen comprised CD8+ T cells from peripheral blood mononuclear cells, sampled after pregnancy. These receptors were collected from a female donor with multiple sclerosis, enrolled in a pregnancy study.

The genes are TRBV6-1 and TRBJ2-7; a weak D match, TRBD1 (6 bases). CDR3 length: 14 residues. V was clipped by 4 bases and J by 4 bases, with 14 bases between them. Germline CDR1 and CDR2: MNHNS and SASEGT. CDR3 region: CASSVLLQGYEQYF. As DNA, the CDR3 is TGTGCCAGCAGTGTTCTCCTACAGGGATACGAGCAGTACTTC.

The chain has TRBV5-5 and TRBJ1-1; 7 positions agree with TRBD1. Trimming removed 2 bases from V and 2 bases from J; junction bases left unmatched: 6. This CDR3 is 15 amino acids long. Germline-derived CDR1 and CDR2 are SGHKS and YYEKEE (reference sequence). CDR3 DNA sequence: TGTGCCAGCAGCTTAGCTGGACAGGTTAACACTGAAGCTTTCTTT. Residues: CASSLAGQVNTEAFF.

The rearrangement links TRBV30 to TRBJ1-5; 10 nucleotides match TRBD1. V shed 2 bases and J 3 bases; nucleotides not matched to a gene: 4. The CDR3 has 15 residues. Germline loops: CDR1 GTSNPN, CDR2 SVGIG (reference sequence). CDR3 sequence (DNA): TGTGCCTGGAGTCCGGGACAGGGGATCAATCAGCCCCAGCATTTT. Protein sequence: CAWSPGQGINQPQHF.

V is TRBV14 and J is TRBJ2-3; 10 bases map to TRBD2. The CDR3 consists of 15 residues. The V and J ends lost 2 bases and 6 bases, in that order; junction bases with no gene match: 5. CDR1 SGHDN and CDR2 FVKESK come from the germline V gene. The CDR3 DNA sequence: TGTGCCAGCAGCCAAAGCCTAGCGGGAGTGGATACGCAGTATTTT. The encoded protein is CASSQSLAGVDTQYF.

The chain uses TRBV5-6 and TRBJ2-3; the D is unclear. Germline CDR1 and CDR2: SGHDT and YYEEEE. The CDR3 extends over 14 amino acids. Between the trimmed V and J ends, which lost 0 bases and 5 bases, there was a span of 10 bases. The CDR3 reads CASSLGGRVDTQYF. CDR3 bases: TGTGCCAGCAGCTTGGGTGGTCGGGTAGATACGCAGTATTTT.